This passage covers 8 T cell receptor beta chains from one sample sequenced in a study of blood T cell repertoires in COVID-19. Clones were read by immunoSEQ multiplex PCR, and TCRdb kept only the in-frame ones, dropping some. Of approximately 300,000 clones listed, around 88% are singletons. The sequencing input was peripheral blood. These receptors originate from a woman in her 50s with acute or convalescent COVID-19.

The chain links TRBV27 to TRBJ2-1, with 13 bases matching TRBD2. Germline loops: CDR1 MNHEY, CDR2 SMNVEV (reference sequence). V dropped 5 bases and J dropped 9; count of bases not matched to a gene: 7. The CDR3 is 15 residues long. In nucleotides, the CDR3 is TGTGCCAGCAGTGTACTAGCGGGAGGGGTAGGTGAGCAGTTCTTC. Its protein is CASSVLAGGVGEQFF.

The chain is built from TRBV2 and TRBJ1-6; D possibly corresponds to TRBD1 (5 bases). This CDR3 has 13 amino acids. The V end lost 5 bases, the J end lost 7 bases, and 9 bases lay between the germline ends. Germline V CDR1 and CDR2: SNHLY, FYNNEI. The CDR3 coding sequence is TGTGCCAGCAGTCGACAGCCGAATTCACCCCTCCACTTT. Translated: CASSRQPNSPLHF.

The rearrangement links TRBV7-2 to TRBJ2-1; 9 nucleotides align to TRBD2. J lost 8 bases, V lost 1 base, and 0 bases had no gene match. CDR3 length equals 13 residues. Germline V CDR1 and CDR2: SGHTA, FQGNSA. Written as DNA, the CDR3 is TGTGCCAGCAGCTTAGAGCGGGAGGATGAGCAGTTCTTC. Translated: CASSLEREDEQFF.

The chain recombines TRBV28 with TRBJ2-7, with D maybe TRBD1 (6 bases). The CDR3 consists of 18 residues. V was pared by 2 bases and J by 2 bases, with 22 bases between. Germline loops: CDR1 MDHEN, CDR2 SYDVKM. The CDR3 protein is CASSLTGFRPGDPYEQYF. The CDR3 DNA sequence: TGTGCCAGCAGTTTAACAGGATTCCGTCCAGGGGACCCCTACGAGCAGTACTTC.

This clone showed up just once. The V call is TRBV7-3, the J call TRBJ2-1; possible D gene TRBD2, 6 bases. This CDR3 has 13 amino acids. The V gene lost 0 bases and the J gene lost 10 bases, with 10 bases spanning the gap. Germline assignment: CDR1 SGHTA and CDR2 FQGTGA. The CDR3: CASSLTSGREQFF. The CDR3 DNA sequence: TGTGCCAGCAGCTTAACCTCTGGGAGGGAGCAGTTCTTC.

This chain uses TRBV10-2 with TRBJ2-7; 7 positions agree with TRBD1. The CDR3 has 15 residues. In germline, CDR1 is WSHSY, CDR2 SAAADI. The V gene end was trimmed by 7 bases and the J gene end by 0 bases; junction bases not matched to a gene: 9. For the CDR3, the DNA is TGCGCCAGCAACCCTGGAGACAGGGACTCCTACGAGCAGTACTTC. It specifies CASNPGDRDSYEQYF.

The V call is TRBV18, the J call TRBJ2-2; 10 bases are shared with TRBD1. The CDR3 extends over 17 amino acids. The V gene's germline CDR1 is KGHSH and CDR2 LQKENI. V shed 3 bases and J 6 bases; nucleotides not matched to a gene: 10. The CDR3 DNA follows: TGTGCCAGCTCACCGCACTCCGGGACAGGGGCCCCCGGGGAGCTGTTTTTT. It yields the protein CASSPHSGTGAPGELFF.

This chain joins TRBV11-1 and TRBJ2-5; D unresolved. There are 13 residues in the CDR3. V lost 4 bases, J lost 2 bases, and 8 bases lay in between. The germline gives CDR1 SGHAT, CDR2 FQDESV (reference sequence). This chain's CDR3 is CASSSRRQETQYF. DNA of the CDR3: TGTGCCAGCAGCTCCCGCCGGCAAGAGACCCAGTACTTC.